What follows is one T cell receptor (beta chain) and its context. Its antigen is currently unknown. The CDR3 covers 14 residues. Trimming took 1 base from V and 6 from J, leaving 10 bases between them. This sample was taken from a study of vaccination and CD4 T cells after COVID-19. Study as a whole: Nasal swab PCR detected SARS-CoV-2 in convalescent patients; nine had mild disease, one severe. The stimulating agents, overlapping spike peptides, came from SARS-CoV-2, HCoV-NL63, HCoV-OC43 and HCoV-229E.

Treatment in this sample: roughly 10-day PBMC culture with coronavirus spike peptide pools or control peptides (ViraFEST assay). Peptide pools at roughly 10 ug/ml and IL-2 at 8 to 10 IU/ml were added to cultures of 1.5 million to 2.5 million PBMCs per well. The authors isolated CD4+ T cells by negative selection after roughly 11 days of culture. CD4+ T cells that had been cultured provided DNA sequenced with the Oncomine TCR Beta short-read assay. TCRdb processed the PCR reads anew with MiXCR; each CDR3 protein has one entry. The table records 12,000 to 15,000 distinct CDR3 sequences, about 47% of them present only once.

The chain employs TRBV12-3 or TRBV12-4 and TRBJ1-5; D remains ambiguous. The source of this sequence is a human donor who had recovered from COVID-19. Material for sequencing was CD4+ T cells from blood, cultured in vitro. As DNA, the CDR3 is TGTGCCAGCAGTTTAGATGGTACGAGTCAGCCCCAGCATTTT. It codes for CASSLDGTSQPQHF.